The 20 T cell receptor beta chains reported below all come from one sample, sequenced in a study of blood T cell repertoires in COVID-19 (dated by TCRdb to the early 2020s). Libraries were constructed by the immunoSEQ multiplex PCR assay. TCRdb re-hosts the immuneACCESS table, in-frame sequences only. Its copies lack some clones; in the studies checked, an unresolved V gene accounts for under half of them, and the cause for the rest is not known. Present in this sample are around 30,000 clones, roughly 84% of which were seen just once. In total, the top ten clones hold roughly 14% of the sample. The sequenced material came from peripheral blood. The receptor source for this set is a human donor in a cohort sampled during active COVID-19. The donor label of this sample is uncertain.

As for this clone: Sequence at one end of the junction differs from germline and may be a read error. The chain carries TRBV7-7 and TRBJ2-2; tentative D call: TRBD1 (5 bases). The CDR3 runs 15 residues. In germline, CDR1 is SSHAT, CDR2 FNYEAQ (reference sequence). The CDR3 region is CASSLGQANTGELFF. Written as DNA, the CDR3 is TGTGCTAGCAGCTTAGGACAAGCGAACACCGGGGAGCTGTTTTTT.

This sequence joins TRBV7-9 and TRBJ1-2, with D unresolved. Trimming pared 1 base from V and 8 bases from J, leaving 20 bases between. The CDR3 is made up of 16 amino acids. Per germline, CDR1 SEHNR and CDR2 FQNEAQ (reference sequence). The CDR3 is CASSLEPGTFGMGYTF. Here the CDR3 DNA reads TGTGCCAGCAGCTTAGAACCGGGAACCTTCGGTATGGGCTACACCTTC.

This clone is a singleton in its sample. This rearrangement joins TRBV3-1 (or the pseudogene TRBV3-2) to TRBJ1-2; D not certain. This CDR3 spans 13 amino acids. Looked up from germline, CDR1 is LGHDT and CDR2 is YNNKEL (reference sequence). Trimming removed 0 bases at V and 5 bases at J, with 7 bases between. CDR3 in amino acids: CASSQDGPYGYTF. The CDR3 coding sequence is TGTGCCAGCAGCCAAGACGGTCCTTATGGCTACACCTTC.

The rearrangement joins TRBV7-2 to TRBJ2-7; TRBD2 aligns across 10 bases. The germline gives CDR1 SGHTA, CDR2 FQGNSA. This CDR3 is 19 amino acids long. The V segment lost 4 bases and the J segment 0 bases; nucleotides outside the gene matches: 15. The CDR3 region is CASSSPGGAGGPPSYEQYF. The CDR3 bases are TGTGCCAGCAGCTCCCCCGGAGGAGCGGGGGGGCCACCCTCCTACGAGCAGTACTTC. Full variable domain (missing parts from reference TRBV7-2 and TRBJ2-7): GAGVSQSPSNKVTEKGKDVELRCDPISGHTALYWYRQSLGQGLEFLIYFQGNSAPDKSGLPSDRFSAERTGGSVSTLTIQRTQQEDSAVYLCASSSPGGAGGPPSYEQYFGPGTRLTVT.

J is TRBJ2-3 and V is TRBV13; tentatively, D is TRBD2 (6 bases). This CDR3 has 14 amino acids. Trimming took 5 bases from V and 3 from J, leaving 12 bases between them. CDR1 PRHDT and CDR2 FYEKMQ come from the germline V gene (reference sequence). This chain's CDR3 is CASSLRETTDTQYF. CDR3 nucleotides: TGTGCCAGCAGCCTCCGGGAGACAACAGATACGCAGTATTTT.

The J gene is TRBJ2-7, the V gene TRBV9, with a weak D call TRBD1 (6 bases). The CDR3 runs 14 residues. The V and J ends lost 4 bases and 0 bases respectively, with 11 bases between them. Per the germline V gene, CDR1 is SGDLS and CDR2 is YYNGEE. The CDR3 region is CASSLGQRSYEQYF. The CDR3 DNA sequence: TGTGCCAGCAGCCTCGGACAGCGCTCCTACGAGCAGTACTTC.

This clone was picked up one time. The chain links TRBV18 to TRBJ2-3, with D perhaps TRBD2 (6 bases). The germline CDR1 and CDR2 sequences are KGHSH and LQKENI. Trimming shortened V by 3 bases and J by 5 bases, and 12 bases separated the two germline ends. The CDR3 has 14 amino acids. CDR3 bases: TGTGCCAGCTCACCCGTCACGGGGGAAGATACGCAGTATTTT. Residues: CASSPVTGEDTQYF.

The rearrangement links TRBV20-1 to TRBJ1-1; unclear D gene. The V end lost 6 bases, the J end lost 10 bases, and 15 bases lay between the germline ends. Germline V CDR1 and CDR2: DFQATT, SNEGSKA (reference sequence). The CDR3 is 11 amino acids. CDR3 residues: CSAPHVGVAFF. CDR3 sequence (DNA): TGCAGTGCCCCTCATGTGGGAGTAGCTTTCTTT.

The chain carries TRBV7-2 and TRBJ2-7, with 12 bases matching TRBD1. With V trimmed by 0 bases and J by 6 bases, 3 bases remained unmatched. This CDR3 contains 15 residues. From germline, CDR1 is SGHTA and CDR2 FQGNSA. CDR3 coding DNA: TGTGCCAGCAGCTTAGCGGGACAGGGGGCAAGCGAGCAGTACTTC. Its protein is CASSLAGQGASEQYF.

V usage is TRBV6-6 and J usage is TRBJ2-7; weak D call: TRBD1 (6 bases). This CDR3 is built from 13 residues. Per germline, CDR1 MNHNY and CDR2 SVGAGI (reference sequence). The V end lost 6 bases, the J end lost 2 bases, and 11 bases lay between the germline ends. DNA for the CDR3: TGTGCCAGCAGCGAGGGACATACCTACGAGCAGTACTTC. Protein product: CASSEGHTYEQYF.

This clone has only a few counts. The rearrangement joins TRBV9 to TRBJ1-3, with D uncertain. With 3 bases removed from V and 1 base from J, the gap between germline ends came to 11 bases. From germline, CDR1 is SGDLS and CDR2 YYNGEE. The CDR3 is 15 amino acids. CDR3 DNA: TGTGCCAGCAGCGCCGGTAGGGAGTCTGGAAACACCATATATTTT. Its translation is CASSAGRESGNTIYF.

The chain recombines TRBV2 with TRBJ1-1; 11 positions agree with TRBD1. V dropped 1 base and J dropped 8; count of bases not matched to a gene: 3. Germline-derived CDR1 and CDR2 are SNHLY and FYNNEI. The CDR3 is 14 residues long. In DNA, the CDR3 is TGTGCCAGCAGTGAAGGGGGGACAGGGGGAGAAGCTTTCTTT. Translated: CASSEGGTGGEAFF. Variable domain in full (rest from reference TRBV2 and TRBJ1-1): EPEVTQTPSHQVTQMGQEVILRCVPISNHLYFYWYRQILGQKVEFLVSFYNNEISEKSEIFDDQFSVERPDGSNFTLKIRSTKLEDSAMYFCASSEGGTGGEAFFGQGTRLTVV.

DNA for the CDR3: TGCGCCAGCAGCCAAGATGGGGCAGGGGGTCGGTCCTATAATTCACCCCTCCACTTT. This encodes CASSQDGAGGRSYNSPLHF. The chain employs TRBV4-1 and TRBJ1-6, with 7 bases matching TRBD1. The germline V gene encodes CDR1 MGHRA and CDR2 YSYEKL. V was clipped by 0 bases and J by 1 base; unmatched bases: 9. CDR3 size: 19 residues.

The CDR3 reads CASGFGFRDQPELGYTF. The CDR3 DNA reads TGTGCTAGTGGTTTTGGTTTCCGAGACCAACCGGAGTTGGGCTACACCTTC. This sequence joins TRBV12-5 and TRBJ1-2; D uncertain. The CDR3 length is 17 residues. Germline CDR1 reads LGHNT; CDR2 reads FRNRAP. Trimming took 3 bases from V and 8 from J, leaving 25 bases between them.

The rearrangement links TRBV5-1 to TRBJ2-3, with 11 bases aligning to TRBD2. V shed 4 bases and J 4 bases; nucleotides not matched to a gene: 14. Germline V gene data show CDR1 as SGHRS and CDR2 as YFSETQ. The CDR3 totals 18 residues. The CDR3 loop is CASSRRLAGMLSSDTQYF. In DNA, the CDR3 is TGCGCCAGCAGCCGCAGACTAGCGGGGATGCTGAGCTCAGATACGCAGTATTTT.

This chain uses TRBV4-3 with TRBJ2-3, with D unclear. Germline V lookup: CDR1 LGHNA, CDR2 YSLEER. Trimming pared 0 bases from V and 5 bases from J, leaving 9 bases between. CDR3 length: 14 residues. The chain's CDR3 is CASSQEYPRDTQYF. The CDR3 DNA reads TGCGCCAGCAGCCAAGAGTATCCCAGAGATACGCAGTATTTT.

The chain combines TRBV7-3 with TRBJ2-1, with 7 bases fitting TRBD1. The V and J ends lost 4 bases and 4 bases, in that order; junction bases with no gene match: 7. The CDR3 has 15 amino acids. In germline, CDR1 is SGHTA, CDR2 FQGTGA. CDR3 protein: CASSSLGTAYNEQFF. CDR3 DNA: TGTGCCAGCAGCTCCTTAGGGACAGCTTACAATGAGCAGTTCTTC.

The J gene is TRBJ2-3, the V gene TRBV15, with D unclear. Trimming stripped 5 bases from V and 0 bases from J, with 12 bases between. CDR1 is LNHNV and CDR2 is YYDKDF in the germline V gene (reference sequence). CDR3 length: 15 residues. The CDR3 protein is CATSESKSSTDTQYF. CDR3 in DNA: TGTGCCACCAGCGAGAGTAAATCTAGCACAGATACGCAGTATTTT.

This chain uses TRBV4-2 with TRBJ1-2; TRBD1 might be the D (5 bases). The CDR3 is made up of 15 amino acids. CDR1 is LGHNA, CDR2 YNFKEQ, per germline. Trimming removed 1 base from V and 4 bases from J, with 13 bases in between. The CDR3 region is CASSQGAGGTYGYTF. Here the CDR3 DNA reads TGTGCCAGCAGCCAAGGGGCGGGGGGTACCTATGGCTACACCTTC.

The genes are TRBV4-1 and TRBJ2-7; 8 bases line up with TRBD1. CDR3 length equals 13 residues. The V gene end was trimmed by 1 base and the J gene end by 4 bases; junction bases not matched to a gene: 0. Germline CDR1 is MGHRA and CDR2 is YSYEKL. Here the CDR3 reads CASSQGTGYEQYF. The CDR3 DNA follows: TGCGCCAGCAGCCAAGGGACAGGGTACGAGCAGTACTTC.